This T cell receptor beta chain was profiled in a study of memory CD4+ T cells and cytomegalovirus serostatus. The sort gate was single viable CD3+CD4+CD8-CD45RO+ cells for memory CD4+ T cells. TCRdb's copy holds only in-frame clones and misses some; the assay was immunoSEQ multiplex PCR. The sample yields about 44,000 clones, more than 65% seen once. The ends were cut back, 4 bases at V and 3 bases at J, with 13 bases in the middle. The CDR3 is 15 residues long. CDR1 MNHNS and CDR2 SASEGT come from the germline V gene. This receptor was identified in an adult in good health and CMV-seronegative. The chain carries TRBV6-1 and TRBJ1-5, with a weak D call TRBD1 (6 bases). Sequenced material: memory CD4+ T cells from blood. The DNA of the CDR3 is TGTGCCAGCAGTGCCCGAGGACAGTACAATCAGCCCCAGCATTTT. Amino acid sequence: CASSARGQYNQPQHF.